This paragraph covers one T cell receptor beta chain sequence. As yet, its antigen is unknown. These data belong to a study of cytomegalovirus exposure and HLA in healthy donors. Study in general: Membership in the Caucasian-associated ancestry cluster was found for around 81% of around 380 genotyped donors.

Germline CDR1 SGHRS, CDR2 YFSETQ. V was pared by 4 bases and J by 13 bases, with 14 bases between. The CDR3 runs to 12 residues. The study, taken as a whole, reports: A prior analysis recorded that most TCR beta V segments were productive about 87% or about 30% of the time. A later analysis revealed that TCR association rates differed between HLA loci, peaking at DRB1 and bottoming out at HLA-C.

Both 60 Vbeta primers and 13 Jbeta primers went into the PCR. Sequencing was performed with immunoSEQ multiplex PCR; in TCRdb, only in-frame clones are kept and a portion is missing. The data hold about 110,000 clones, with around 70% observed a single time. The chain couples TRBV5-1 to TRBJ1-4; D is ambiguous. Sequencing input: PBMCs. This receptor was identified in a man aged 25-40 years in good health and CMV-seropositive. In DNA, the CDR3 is TGCGCCAGCAGCGCTGACGAGGAGGTACTGTTTTTT. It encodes CASSADEEVLFF. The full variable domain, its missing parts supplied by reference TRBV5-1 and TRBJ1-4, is KAGVTQTPRYLIKTRGQQVTLSCSPISGHRSVSWYQQTPGQGLQFLFEYFSETQRNKGNFPGRFSGRQFSNSRSEMNVSTLELGDSALYLCASSADEEVLFFGSGTQLSVL.